This T cell receptor (beta chain) was profiled in a study of CD8 T cells in Susac syndrome. Random hexamers were used to reverse transcribe an amount of roughly 0.45 to 1 ug RNA. With immunoSEQ multiplex PCR, TCR beta CDR3 was amplified across 54 Vbeta and 13 Jbeta. TCRdb re-analysed the immunoSEQ multiplex PCR reads in MiXCR, keeping a single row per CDR3 protein. The table has about 200,000 distinct CDR3 sequences, roughly nine tenths seen once. This clonotype was recorded a few times. Sequencing targeted TCR beta in blood CD8+ and CD4+ T cells. Patients with stable or active relapsing-remitting disease, all of them treatment-naive, made up the multiple sclerosis controls. The receptor was isolated from a human donor with multiple sclerosis. The sequenced sample was CD8+ T cells from PBMCs.

CDR3 residues: CASSAPGSYEQYF. The CDR3 DNA reads TGTGCCAGCAGCGCTCCGGGCTCCTACGAGCAGTACTTC. This chain links TRBV5-6 with TRBJ2-7; no clear D. Germline-derived CDR1 and CDR2 are SGHDT and YYEEEE. The V end was cut by 4 bases, the J end by 0 bases, with 8 bases between. The CDR3 has 13 amino acids.